This paragraph reports one TCR beta chain. Its antigen is as yet unknown. The data were obtained in a study of blood T cells in healthy people across ages. General study points: Strong correlation linked observed beta diversity and percent naive T cells.

The second PCR ran roughly 7 to 12 cycles with a sample-barcoded 5' primer and J-beta primers. All cDNA molecules were each tagged by a template-switch adaptor with 12 random nucleotides. In TCRdb, the 5' RACE reads were re-called with MiXCR into one record per CDR3 protein. The data hold about 800,000 distinct CDR3 sequences, with 20% to 25% observed a single time. These data were also reused for a study on T cells of mothers and their children. Per that study: Nine systemically healthy Caucasian donors: three mothers, six children. In unrelated and related pairs, TCR recombination output is shaped in a similar way by thymic selection.

Sequencing input: blood. The clonotype originates from a boy aged 5-17 years in good health.

CDR3 residues: CASSVAGGVNEKLFF. The DNA for the CDR3 is TGTGCCAGCAGCGTAGCTGGGGGCGTTAATGAAAAACTGTTTTTT. V usage is TRBV9 and J usage is TRBJ1-4; D might be TRBD1 (6 bases). The CDR3 covers 15 residues. Germline loops: CDR1 SGDLS, CDR2 YYNGEE. The ends were cut back, 0 bases at V and 4 bases at J, with 10 bases in the middle.